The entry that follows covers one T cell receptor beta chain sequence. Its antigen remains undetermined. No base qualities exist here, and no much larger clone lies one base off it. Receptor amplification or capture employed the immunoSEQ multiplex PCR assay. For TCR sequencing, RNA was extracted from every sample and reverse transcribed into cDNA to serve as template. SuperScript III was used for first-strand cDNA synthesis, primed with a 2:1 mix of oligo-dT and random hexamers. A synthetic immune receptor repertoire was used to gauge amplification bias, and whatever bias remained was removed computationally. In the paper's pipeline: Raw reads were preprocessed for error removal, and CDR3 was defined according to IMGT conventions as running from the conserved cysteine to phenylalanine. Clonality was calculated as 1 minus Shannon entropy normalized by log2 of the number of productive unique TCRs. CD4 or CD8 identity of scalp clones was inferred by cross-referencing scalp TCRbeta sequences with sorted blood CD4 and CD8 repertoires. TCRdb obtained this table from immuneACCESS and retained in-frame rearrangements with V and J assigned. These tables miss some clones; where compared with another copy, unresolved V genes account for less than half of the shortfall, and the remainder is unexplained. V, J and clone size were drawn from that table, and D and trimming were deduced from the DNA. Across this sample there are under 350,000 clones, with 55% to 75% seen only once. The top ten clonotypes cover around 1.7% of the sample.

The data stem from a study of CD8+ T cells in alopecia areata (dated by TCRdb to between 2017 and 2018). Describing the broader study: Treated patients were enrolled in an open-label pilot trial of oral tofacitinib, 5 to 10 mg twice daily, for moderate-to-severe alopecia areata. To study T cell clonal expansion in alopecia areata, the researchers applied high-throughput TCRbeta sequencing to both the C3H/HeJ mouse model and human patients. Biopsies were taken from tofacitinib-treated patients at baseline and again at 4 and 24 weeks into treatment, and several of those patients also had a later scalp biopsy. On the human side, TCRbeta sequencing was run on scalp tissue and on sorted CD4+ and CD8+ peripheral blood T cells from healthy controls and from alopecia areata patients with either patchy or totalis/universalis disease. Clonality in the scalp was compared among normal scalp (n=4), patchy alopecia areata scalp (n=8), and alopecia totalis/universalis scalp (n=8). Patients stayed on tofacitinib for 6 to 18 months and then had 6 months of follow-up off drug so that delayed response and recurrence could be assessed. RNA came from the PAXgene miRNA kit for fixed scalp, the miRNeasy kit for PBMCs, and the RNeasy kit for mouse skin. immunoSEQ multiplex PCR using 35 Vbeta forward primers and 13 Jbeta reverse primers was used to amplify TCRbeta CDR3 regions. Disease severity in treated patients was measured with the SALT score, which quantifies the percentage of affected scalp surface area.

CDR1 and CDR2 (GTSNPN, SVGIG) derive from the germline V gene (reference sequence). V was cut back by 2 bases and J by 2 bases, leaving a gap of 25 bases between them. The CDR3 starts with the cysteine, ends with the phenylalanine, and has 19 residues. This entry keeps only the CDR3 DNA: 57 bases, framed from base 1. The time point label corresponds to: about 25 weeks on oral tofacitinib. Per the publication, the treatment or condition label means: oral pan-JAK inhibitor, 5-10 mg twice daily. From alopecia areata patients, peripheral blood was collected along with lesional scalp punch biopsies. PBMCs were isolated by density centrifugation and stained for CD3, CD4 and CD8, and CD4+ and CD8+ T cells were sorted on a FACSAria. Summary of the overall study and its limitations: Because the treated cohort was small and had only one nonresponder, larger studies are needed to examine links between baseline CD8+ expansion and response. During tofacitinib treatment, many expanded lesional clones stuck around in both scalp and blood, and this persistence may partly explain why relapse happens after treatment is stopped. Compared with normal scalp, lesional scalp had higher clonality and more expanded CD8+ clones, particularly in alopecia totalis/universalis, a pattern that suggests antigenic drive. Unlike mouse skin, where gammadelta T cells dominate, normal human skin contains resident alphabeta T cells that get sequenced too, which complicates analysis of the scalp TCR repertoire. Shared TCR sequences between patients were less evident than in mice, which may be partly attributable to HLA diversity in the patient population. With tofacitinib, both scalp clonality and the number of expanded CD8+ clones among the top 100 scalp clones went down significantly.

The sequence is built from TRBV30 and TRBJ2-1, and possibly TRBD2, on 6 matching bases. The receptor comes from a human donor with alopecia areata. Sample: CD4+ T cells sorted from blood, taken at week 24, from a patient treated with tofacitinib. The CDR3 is CAWSLTGGVLGRTYNEQFF. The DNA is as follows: TGTGCCTGGAGTCTGACTGGAGGGGTCCTAGGTAGGACCTACAATGAGCAGTTCTTC.